These 9 T cell receptor beta chains were sequenced from one sample in a study of shared clonotypes between healthy human individuals. Naive CD8 isolation took CD45RO-negative cells positively selected for CCR7 and excluded terminally differentiated effector memory CD45RA+ cells. Assay used: immunoSEQ multiplex PCR; TCRdb lists only in-frame clones, some missing. The repertoire consists of about 1,800,000 clones, with about 94% occurring once and the leading ten covering approximately 1%. Sequencing was done on a sample of naive CD8+ T cells sorted from blood. These TCRs come from a man aged 18-30 years in good health.

The V and J genes are TRBV27 and TRBJ2-7; D possibly corresponds to TRBD1 (6 bases). The V end was cut by 6 bases, the J end by 0 bases, with 18 bases between. This CDR3 region has 16 residues. Germline CDR1 is MNHEY and CDR2 is SMNVEV (reference sequence). The CDR3 sequence: CASSPRKGDPSYEQYF. For the CDR3, the DNA is TGTGCCAGCAGCCCGCGGAAGGGGGATCCCTCCTACGAGCAGTACTTC.

The chain employs TRBV6-5 and TRBJ2-1; D remains unclear. Trimming removed 6 bases from V and 7 bases from J, with 10 bases in between. CDR3 size: 12 residues. Germline V gene sequence: CDR1 MNHEY, CDR2 SVGAGI. The CDR3 region has the DNA TGTGCCAGCAGGTTCGATGAAAATGAGCAGTTCTTC. This translates into CASRFDENEQFF.

The chain couples TRBV19 to TRBJ2-7; weak D call: TRBD1 (5 bases). V lost 3 bases, J lost 2 bases, and 11 bases lay in between. This CDR3 spans 14 amino acids. Germline CDR1 and CDR2: LNHDA and SQIVND (reference sequence). The CDR3 is CASSIFQGAYEQYF. CDR3 nucleotide sequence: TGTGCCAGTAGTATCTTTCAGGGCGCCTACGAGCAGTACTTC.

This sequence joins TRBV5-1 and TRBJ2-7; tentatively, D is TRBD1 (6 bases). The CDR3 has 14 amino acids. Trimming cost V 4 bases and J 4 bases, with 15 bases left between them. Germline assignment: CDR1 SGHRS and CDR2 YFSETQ. The CDR3 region is CASSKQGNAYEQYF. CDR3 DNA sequence: TGCGCCAGCAGCAAACAGGGAAATGCGTACGAGCAGTACTTC.

The V and J genes are TRBV2 and TRBJ2-3; D might be TRBD2 (6 bases). Deletions cut 8 bases from V and 1 base from J, with 10 bases between. Germline CDR1 reads SNHLY; CDR2 reads FYNNEI. The CDR3 contains 13 residues. The CDR3 DNA is TGTGCCAGCGGGCCGGGGGGCACAGATACGCAGTATTTT. It is translated as CASGPGGTDTQYF.

Here the CDR3 reads CASIEIHNTGELFF. DNA for the CDR3: TGTGCCAGCATTGAGATACATAACACCGGGGAGCTGTTTTTT. The V and J genes are TRBV6-1 and TRBJ2-2; the D is unclear. V dropped 7 bases and J dropped 2 bases, with 11 bases sitting between them. The CDR3 is made up of 14 amino acids. CDR1 and CDR2 from the germline V gene are MNHNS and SASEGT.

In regard to this clone: The sample carries other DNA sequences with the same CDR3. The rearrangement links TRBV5-4 to TRBJ1-1, with D possibly TRBD1 on 6 matching bases. The CDR3 has 13 amino acids. The V gene's germline CDR1 is SGHNT and CDR2 YYREEE (reference sequence). Trimming removed 2 bases at V and 1 base at J, with 6 bases between. DNA for the CDR3: TGTGCCAGCAGCTTCAGGGGGAACACTGAAGCTTTCTTT. Its protein is CASSFRGNTEAFF.

Worth noting for this clone: Other DNA sequences in the sample encode the same CDR3. The chain is built from TRBV4-1 and TRBJ2-7; TRBD2 agrees at 8 bases. V lost 1 base, J lost 1 base, and 3 bases stayed unmatched. Germline CDR1 reads MGHRA; CDR2 reads YSYEKL. CDR3 size: 15 residues. The CDR3: CASSQGPSGSYEQYF. CDR3 DNA: TGCGCCAGCAGCCAAGGCCCTAGCGGGTCCTACGAGCAGTACTTC.

The rearrangement joins TRBV7-9 to TRBJ2-1; unclear D gene. Germline assignment: CDR1 SEHNR and CDR2 FQNEAQ (reference sequence). The CDR3 is made up of 11 amino acids. The V and J ends lost 5 bases and 8 bases respectively, with 7 bases between them. The CDR3 loop reads CASSISDEQFF. Here the CDR3 DNA reads TGTGCCAGCAGCATAAGTGATGAGCAGTTCTTC.